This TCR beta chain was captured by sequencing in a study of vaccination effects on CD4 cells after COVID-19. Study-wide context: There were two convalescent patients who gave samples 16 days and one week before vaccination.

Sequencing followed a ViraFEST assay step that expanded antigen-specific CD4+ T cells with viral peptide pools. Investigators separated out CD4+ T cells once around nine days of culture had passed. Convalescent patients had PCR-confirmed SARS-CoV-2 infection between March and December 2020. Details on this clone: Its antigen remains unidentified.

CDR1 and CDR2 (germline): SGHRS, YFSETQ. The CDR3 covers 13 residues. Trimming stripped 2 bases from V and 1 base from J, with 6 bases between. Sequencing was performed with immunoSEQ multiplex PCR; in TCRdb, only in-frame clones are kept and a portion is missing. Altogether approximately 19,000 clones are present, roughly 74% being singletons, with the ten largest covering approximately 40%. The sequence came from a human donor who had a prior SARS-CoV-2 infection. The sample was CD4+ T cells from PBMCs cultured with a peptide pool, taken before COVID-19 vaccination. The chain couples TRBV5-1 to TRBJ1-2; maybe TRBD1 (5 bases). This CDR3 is CASSLQVNYGYTF. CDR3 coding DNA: TGCGCCAGCAGCTTACAGGTTAACTATGGCTACACCTTC.